These 18 T cell receptor beta chains share one sample of origin, sequenced in a study of cytomegalovirus exposure and HLA in healthy donors. Researchers ran the PCR with 60 Vbeta and 13 Jbeta primers. Generated by immunoSEQ multiplex PCR, the TCRdb table keeps only in-frame clones and is missing some. This sample yields roughly 100,000 clones, of which around 74% are seen a single time; roughly 1.3% belongs to the top ten. Material: PBMCs. All receptors come from a man between 40 and 49 years old in good health and CMV-seronegative.

The chain joins TRBV29-1 to TRBJ1-5; possible D gene TRBD1, 5 bases. V lost 7 bases to trimming and J lost 0 bases, with 13 bases between them. Germline CDR1 reads SQVTM; CDR2 reads ANQGSEA. The CDR3 is made up of 14 amino acids. The CDR3 DNA reads as TGCAGCGCTTTGGACACCAATAGCAATCAGCCCCAGCATTTT. Translating it yields CSALDTNSNQPQHF.

CDR3 sequence reads: CASSLSDRVREKLFF. Here the CDR3 DNA reads TGTGCCAGCAGCTTGTCTGACAGGGTCCGCGAAAAACTGTTTTTT. The chain uses TRBV5-8 and TRBJ1-4; 7 nucleotides agree with TRBD1. The CDR3 sequence is 15 residues long. The ends lost 1 base at V and 8 bases at J; junction bases unmatched: 8. Germline V gives CDR1 SGHTS, CDR2 YDEGEE.

The chain has TRBV29-1 and TRBJ2-5, with 10 bases that match TRBD1. Germline-derived CDR1 and CDR2 are SQVTM and ANQGSEA. This CDR3 has 13 amino acids. The junction had 6 bases not matched to a gene; V was cut back by 6 bases and J by 5 bases. In nucleotides, the CDR3 is TGCAGCGTCCGACAGGGGGCGTGGGAGACCCAGTACTTC. It specifies CSVRQGAWETQYF.

This clone has only one observation. CDR3 DNA: TGTGCCAGCAGGTCCGGGACTCTAACTACCTTC. It is translated as CASRSGTLTTF. The rearrangement links TRBV6-5 to TRBJ1-2; TRBD1 is a possible D gene (5 bases). The length of the CDR3 is 11 residues. V lost 6 bases and J 14 bases, leaving 16 bases between the germline ends. Germline V lookup: CDR1 MNHEY, CDR2 SVGAGI.

The chain links TRBV28 to TRBJ1-5, with D unresolved. Germline CDR1 and CDR2: MDHEN and SYDVKM. The V end lost 2 bases, the J end lost 4 bases, and 12 bases lay between the germline ends. There are 15 residues in the CDR3. CDR3 coding DNA: TGTGCCAGCAGTTTAGGCGGGCTTGGTAATCAGCCCCAGCATTTT. Protein: CASSLGGLGNQPQHF.

The rearrangement links TRBV15 to TRBJ2-6; D unclear. Trimming stripped 2 bases from V and 2 bases from J, with 13 bases between. Germline loops: CDR1 LNHNV, CDR2 YYDKDF (reference sequence). The CDR3 extends over 17 amino acids. CDR3 sequence reads: CATSRQRQAPGANVLTF. The CDR3 DNA follows: TGTGCCACCAGCAGACAAAGGCAGGCGCCTGGGGCCAACGTCCTGACTTTC.

This sequence joins TRBV7-3 and TRBJ2-3, with 12 positions matching TRBD1. CDR1 is SGHTA, CDR2 FQGTGA, per germline. This CDR3 contains 14 residues. After removal of 3 bases from V and 8 bases from J, the junction contained 3 bases not matched to a gene. The CDR3 nucleotides are TGTGCCAGCAGCTTGGGACAGGGGGCCCGTACGCAGTATTTT. The encoded protein is CASSLGQGARTQYF.

The genes are TRBV4-1 and TRBJ2-1, with D perhaps TRBD2 (6 bases). The CDR3 runs to 15 residues. V shed 4 bases and J shed 6 bases, with 16 bases lying between them. Germline V gene lookup returns CDR1 MGHRA and CDR2 YSYEKL. The chain's CDR3 is CASSPLGLGPNEQFF. The CDR3 coding sequence is TGCGCCAGCAGCCCCCTGGGACTTGGGCCCAATGAGCAGTTCTTC.

This clone was seen more than once but under ten times. The rearrangement joins TRBV28 to TRBJ1-2; D remains unclear. This CDR3 spans 14 amino acids. Germline V gene lookup returns CDR1 MDHEN and CDR2 SYDVKM. Trimming removed 7 bases at V and 9 bases at J, with 21 bases between. The CDR3, as DNA: TGTGCCAGCACACCCGTTGGGGAGGGAAGGAGCTACACCTTC. Its translation is CASTPVGEGRSYTF.

In regard to this clone: Distinct nucleotide sequences in the sample also encode this CDR3. V usage is TRBV6-5 and J usage is TRBJ2-7; 10 bases match TRBD1. This CDR3 has 15 amino acids. Looked up from germline, CDR1 is MNHEY and CDR2 is SVGAGI. The V segment lost 0 bases and the J segment 2 bases; nucleotides outside the gene matches: 1. The chain's CDR3 is CASSYSGQGAYEQYF. CDR3 DNA sequence: TGTGCCAGCAGTTACTCAGGACAGGGGGCCTACGAGCAGTACTTC.

The V call is TRBV28, the J call TRBJ2-7, with 8 bases that match TRBD1. This CDR3 spans 14 amino acids. The junction had 8 bases not matched to a gene; V was cut back by 5 bases and J by 5 bases. Germline V lookup: CDR1 MDHEN, CDR2 SYDVKM. This CDR3 reads CASSTMTGAHEQYF. The CDR3 coding sequence is TGTGCCAGCAGTACCATGACAGGGGCCCACGAGCAGTACTTC.

The rearrangement joins TRBV4-1 to TRBJ2-1; weak D call: TRBD2 (6 bases). Trimming cost V 4 bases and J 0 bases, with 13 bases left between them. This CDR3 has 16 residues. The germline CDR1 and CDR2 sequences are MGHRA and YSYEKL. CDR3 coding DNA: TGCGCCAGCAGCCTCGCGGCCGGGAGCTCCTACAATGAGCAGTTCTTC. Translating it yields CASSLAAGSSYNEQFF.

This chain connects TRBV5-1 to TRBJ1-2; 8 nucleotides agree with TRBD1. In germline, CDR1 is SGHRS, CDR2 YFSETQ. The CDR3 is 15 amino acids. The V gene end was trimmed by 1 base and the J gene end by 2 bases; junction bases not matched to a gene: 4. Written as DNA, the CDR3 is TGCGCCAGCAGCTTGCAATGGACAGGGAACTATGGCTACACCTTC. This sequence encodes CASSLQWTGNYGYTF.

The rearrangement links TRBV5-1 to TRBJ2-5, with TRBD1 as a possible D gene (5 bases). The J call is uncertain, as TRBJ2-7 better fits the DNA end. CDR3 length: 14 residues. Germline V gene sequence: CDR1 SGHRS, CDR2 YFSETQ. In nucleotides, the CDR3 is TGCGCCAGCAGCTCCTCCCCAGGGTCCTACGAGCAGTACTTC. This sequence encodes CASSSSPGSYEQYF.

A single count supports this clone. This chain uses TRBV7-2 with TRBJ2-7, with 12 positions matching TRBD2. The length of the CDR3 is 16 residues. The germline V gene encodes CDR1 SGHTA and CDR2 FQGNSA. J lost 7 bases, V lost 7 bases, and 14 bases had no gene match. The CDR3 bases are TGTGCCAGCAACAAGGATCGGCTAGCGGGAGGGTTTGAGCAGTACTTC. The encoded protein is CASNKDRLAGGFEQYF.

The chain employs TRBV4-1 and TRBJ2-7, with 9 bases identical to TRBD1. Germline V gene lookup returns CDR1 MGHRA and CDR2 YSYEKL. V dropped 2 bases and J dropped 7; count of bases not matched to a gene: 6. This CDR3 contains 14 residues. Here the CDR3 reads CASSQSGTGNEQYF. CDR3 coding DNA: TGCGCCAGCAGCCAATCCGGGACAGGGAATGAGCAGTACTTC.

In the case of this clone: Compared with germline, one end of the junction differs, possibly owing to a read error. V and J are TRBV7-7 and TRBJ2-1; a weak D match, TRBD2 (6 bases). The CDR3 has 15 residues. The V gene's germline CDR1 is SSHAT and CDR2 FNYEAQ (reference sequence). CDR3 DNA: TGTGCTAGCAGCTTAGATGGGACTGCTAACAATGAGCAGTTCTTC. This encodes CASSLDGTANNEQFF.

This clone was recorded once. The CDR3 spells CASSLTGAGRGYTF. In DNA form, the CDR3 reads TGTGCCAGCAGCTTGACAGGGGCCGGACGTGGCTACACCTTC. This chain joins TRBV5-4 and TRBJ1-2, with 7 bases matching TRBD1. The CDR3 runs 14 residues. Germline CDR1 reads SGHNT; CDR2 reads YYREEE (reference sequence). The ends lost 1 base at V and 7 bases at J; junction bases unmatched: 7.